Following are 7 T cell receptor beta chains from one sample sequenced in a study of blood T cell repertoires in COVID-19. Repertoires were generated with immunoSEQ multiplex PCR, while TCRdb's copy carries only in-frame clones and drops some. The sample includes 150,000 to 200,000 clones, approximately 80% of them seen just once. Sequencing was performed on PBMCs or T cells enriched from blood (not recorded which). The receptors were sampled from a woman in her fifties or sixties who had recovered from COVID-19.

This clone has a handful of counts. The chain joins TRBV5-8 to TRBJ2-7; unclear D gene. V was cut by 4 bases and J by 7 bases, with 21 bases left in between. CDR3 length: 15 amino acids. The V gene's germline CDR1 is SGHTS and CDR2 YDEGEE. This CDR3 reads CASSIPPGSFMEQYF. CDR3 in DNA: TGTGCCAGCAGCATCCCTCCGGGTAGCTTCATGGAGCAGTACTTC.

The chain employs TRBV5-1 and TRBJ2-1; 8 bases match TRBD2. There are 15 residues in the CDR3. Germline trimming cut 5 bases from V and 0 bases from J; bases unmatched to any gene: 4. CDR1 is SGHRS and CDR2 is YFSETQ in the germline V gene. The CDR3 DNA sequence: TGCGCCAGCAGAGAAGCGGGAGTCTCCTACAATGAGCAGTTCTTC. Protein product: CASREAGVSYNEQFF.

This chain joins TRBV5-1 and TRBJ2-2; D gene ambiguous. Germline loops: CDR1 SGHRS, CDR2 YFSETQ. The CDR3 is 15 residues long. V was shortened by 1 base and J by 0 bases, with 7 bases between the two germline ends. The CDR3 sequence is CASSLNSANTGELFF. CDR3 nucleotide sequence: TGCGCCAGCAGCTTGAATTCCGCGAACACCGGGGAGCTGTTTTTT.

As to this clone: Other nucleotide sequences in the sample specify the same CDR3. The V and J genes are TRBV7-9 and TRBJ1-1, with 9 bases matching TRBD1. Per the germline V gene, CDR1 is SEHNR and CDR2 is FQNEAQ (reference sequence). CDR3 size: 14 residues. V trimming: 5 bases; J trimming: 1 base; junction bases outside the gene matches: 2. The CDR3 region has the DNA TGTGCCAGCAGCCCGACAGGGGGGAACACTGAAGCTTTCTTT. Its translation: CASSPTGGNTEAFF. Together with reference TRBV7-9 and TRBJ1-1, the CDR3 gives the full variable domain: DTGVSQNPRHKITKRGQNVTFRCDPISEHNRLYWYRQTLGQGPEFLTYFQNEAQLEKSRLLSDRFSAERPKGSFSTLEIQRTEQGDSAMYLCASSPTGGNTEAFFGQGTRLTVV.

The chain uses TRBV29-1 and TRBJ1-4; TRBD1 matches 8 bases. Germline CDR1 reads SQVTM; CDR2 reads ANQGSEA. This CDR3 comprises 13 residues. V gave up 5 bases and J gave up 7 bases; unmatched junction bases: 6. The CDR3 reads CSVYRGSGEKLFF. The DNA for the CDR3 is TGCAGCGTTTACAGGGGGTCGGGTGAAAAACTGTTTTTT.

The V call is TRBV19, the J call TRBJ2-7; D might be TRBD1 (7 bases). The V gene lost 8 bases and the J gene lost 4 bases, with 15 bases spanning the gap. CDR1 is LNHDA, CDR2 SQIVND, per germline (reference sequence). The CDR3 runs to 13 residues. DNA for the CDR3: TGTGCCAGTTCGGCGGGACAGAGTTACGAGCAGTACTTC. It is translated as CASSAGQSYEQYF.

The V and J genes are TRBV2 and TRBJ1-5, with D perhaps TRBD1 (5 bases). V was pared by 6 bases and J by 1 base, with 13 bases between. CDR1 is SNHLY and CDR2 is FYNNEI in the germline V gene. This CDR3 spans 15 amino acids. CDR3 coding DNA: TGTGCCAGCAGCCAGATGACAGCGAGCAATCAGCCCCAGCATTTT. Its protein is CASSQMTASNQPQHF.